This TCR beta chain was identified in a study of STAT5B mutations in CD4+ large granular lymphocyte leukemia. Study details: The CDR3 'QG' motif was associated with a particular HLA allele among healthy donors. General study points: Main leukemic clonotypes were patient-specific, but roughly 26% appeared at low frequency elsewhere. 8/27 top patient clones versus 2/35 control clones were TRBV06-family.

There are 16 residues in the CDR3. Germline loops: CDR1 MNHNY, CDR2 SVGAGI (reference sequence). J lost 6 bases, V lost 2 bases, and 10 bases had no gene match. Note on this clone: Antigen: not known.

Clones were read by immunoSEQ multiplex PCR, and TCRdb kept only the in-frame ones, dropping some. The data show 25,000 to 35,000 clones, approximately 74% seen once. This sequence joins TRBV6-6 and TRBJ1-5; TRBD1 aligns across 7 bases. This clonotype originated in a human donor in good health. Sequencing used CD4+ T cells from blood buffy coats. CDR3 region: CASSYLGTEISQPQHF. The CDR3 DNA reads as TGTGCCAGCAGTTACCTTGGGACAGAGATTAGTCAGCCCCAGCATTTT.